One and the same sample provided the 14 T cell receptor beta chains below, sequenced in a study of cytomegalovirus exposure and HLA in healthy donors. PCR amplification relied on 60 Vbeta primers (plus 13 Jbeta primers). Libraries were prepared by immunoSEQ multiplex PCR; TCRdb keeps only in-frame clonotypes and omits some of them. This sample has approximately 110,000 clones, with over 60% found just once. Sequenced: PBMCs. The receptors shown here come from a woman aged 55 to 70 in good health and CMV-seropositive.

The rearrangement uses TRBV14 and TRBJ1-3; D is unresolved. This CDR3 is built from 16 residues. The ends were cut back, 2 bases at V and 2 bases at J, with 13 bases in the middle. Germline CDR1 SGHDN, CDR2 FVKESK. The CDR3 DNA reads as TGTGCCAGCAGCCAAATGTCACAGAGCCCTGGAAACACCATATATTTT. Amino acids: CASSQMSQSPGNTIYF.

This chain joins TRBV21-1 and TRBJ1-5. TRBV21-1 is flagged as a pseudogene. The CDR3 totals 17 residues. The DNA for the CDR3 is TGTGCCAAACCGCTTGTGGTCTGGGTGGGAGGCAATCAGCCCCAGCATTTT. It codes for CAKPLVVWVGGNQPQHF.

The chain has TRBV7-2 and TRBJ2-5, with D unclear. The J call is in doubt because the DNA end fits TRBJ2-7 better. Germline V lookup: CDR1 SGHTA, CDR2 FQGNSA. The CDR3 loop spans 11 amino acids. The CDR3: CASSLHYEQYF. The DNA of the CDR3 is TGTGCCAGCAGCTTACACTACGAGCAGTACTTC.

This clone was observed a few times. The rearrangement uses TRBV5-8 and TRBJ2-7; D may be TRBD2 (7 bases). Germline CDR1 and CDR2: SGHTS and YDEGEE. The CDR3 runs 10 residues. The CDR3 nucleotides are TGTGGAGGGGGGGTTACTGTGCAGTACTTC. It specifies CGGGVTVQYF.

The chain is built from TRBV13 and TRBJ1-1, with TRBD1 as a possible D gene (6 bases). Trimming shortened V by 4 bases and J by 13 bases, and 22 bases separated the two germline ends. This CDR3 comprises 14 residues. Looked up from germline, CDR1 is PRHDT and CDR2 is FYEKMQ (reference sequence). CDR3 DNA: TGTGCCAGCAGCTCCTCGATGGGGACAAGCGGGGTTTTCTTT. Protein product: CASSSSMGTSGVFF.

The V call is TRBV18, the J call TRBJ2-7, with 7 bases that match TRBD2. CDR1 is KGHSH and CDR2 is LQKENI in the germline V gene. The V segment lost 3 bases and the J segment 2 bases; nucleotides outside the gene matches: 10. The CDR3 loop spans 16 amino acids. The CDR3, as DNA: TGTGCCAGCTCACCCCCCCGGGGGAGGGATCCCTACGAGCAGTACTTC. It codes for CASSPPRGRDPYEQYF.

The chain combines TRBV19 with TRBJ2-3; D possibly corresponds to TRBD1 (5 bases). This CDR3 has 15 residues. The germline V gene encodes CDR1 LNHDA and CDR2 SQIVND (reference sequence). Trimming cost V 5 bases and J 2 bases, with 14 bases left between them. The CDR3 DNA follows: TGTGCCAGTAGTCGACTCACAGGTCCCACAGATACGCAGTATTTT. This translates into CASSRLTGPTDTQYF.

The chain uses TRBV4-2 and TRBJ1-4; D might be TRBD1 (5 bases). Germline assignment: CDR1 LGHNA and CDR2 YNFKEQ. The CDR3 runs 16 residues. V lost 0 bases to trimming and J lost 5 bases, with 13 bases between them. The CDR3 region is CASSQDRGRGNEKLFF. CDR3 bases: TGTGCCAGCAGCCAAGATCGAGGACGGGGGAATGAAAAACTGTTTTTT.

The chain recombines TRBV4-1 with TRBJ2-7, with 10 bases identical to TRBD2. With V trimmed by 3 bases and J by 2 bases, 7 bases remained unmatched. CDR1 and CDR2 from the germline V gene are MGHRA and YSYEKL. The CDR3 is 16 residues long. The CDR3 DNA reads as TGCGCCAGCAGCCAGCCCGGACTAGCGGACCCCTACGAGCAGTACTTC. This encodes CASSQPGLADPYEQYF.

The chain is built from TRBV6-5 and TRBJ2-7; maybe TRBD2 (5 bases). V lost 10 bases and J lost 3, with 19 bases in between. The CDR3 length is 14 residues. Germline lookup yields CDR1 MNHEY and CDR2 SVGAGI. In DNA, the CDR3 is TGTGCCACCGCCGGGGTGGGAAGGGTCTACGAGCAGTACTTC. This codes for CATAGVGRVYEQYF.

The chain uses TRBV5-6 and TRBJ2-1; D is possibly TRBD2 (7 bases). The CDR3 spans 15 residues. The V gene lost 0 bases and the J gene lost 6 bases, with 13 bases spanning the gap. The germline V gene has CDR1 SGHDT and CDR2 YYEEEE. CDR3 amino acids: CASSLVGGAPNEQFF. The CDR3 DNA sequence: TGTGCCAGCAGCTTGGTAGGGGGGGCCCCCAATGAGCAGTTCTTC.

The V call is TRBV19, the J call TRBJ2-2, with D perhaps TRBD2 (5 bases). Trimming pared 3 bases from V and 1 base from J, leaving 6 bases between. The CDR3 runs 14 residues. The germline CDR1 and CDR2 sequences are LNHDA and SQIVND (reference sequence). The CDR3 region is CASSIGGNTGELFF. The CDR3 bases are TGTGCCAGTAGTATTGGAGGGAACACCGGGGAGCTGTTTTTT.

The rearrangement uses TRBV15 and TRBJ2-1, with TRBD2 identical over 8 bases. Trimming cost V 0 bases and J 0 bases; bases outside gene matches: 4. CDR3 size: 17 residues. Germline loops: CDR1 LNHNV, CDR2 YYDKDF (reference sequence). The CDR3 region is CATSRETSGSSYNEQFF. CDR3 DNA: TGTGCCACCAGCAGAGAAACTAGCGGAAGCTCCTACAATGAGCAGTTCTTC. The whole variable domain, remainder taken from reference TRBV15 and TRBJ2-1, is DAMVIQNPRYQVTQFGKPVTLSCSQTLNHNVMYWYQQKSSQAPKLLFHYYDKDFNNEADTPDNFQSRRPNTSFCFLDIRSPGLGDTAMYLCATSRETSGSSYNEQFFGPGTRLTVL.

This chain joins TRBV30 and TRBJ2-1; a weak D match, TRBD2 (6 bases). Trimming cost V 2 bases and J 5 bases, with 13 bases left between them. The CDR3 totals 14 residues. The germline gives CDR1 GTSNPN, CDR2 SVGIG (reference sequence). For the CDR3, the DNA is TGTGCCTGGAGTCGGGGGTGGGGGGACAATGAGCAGTTCTTC. Residues: CAWSRGWGDNEQFF.